This TCR beta chain was captured by sequencing in a study of cytomegalovirus exposure and HLA in healthy donors. Study conclusions and caveats: An ancestry cluster, one associated with Asian ancestry, reportedly showed fewer N-insertions than the approximately 660-donor mean in a later analysis. Analyzed later, most CMV-associated TCR beta chains appeared HLA-restricted. Productive rates of about 90% or about 30% were seen for most TCR beta V segments in an earlier analysis.

Primers for the PCR totalled 60 Vbeta and 13 Jbeta. Data came from immunoSEQ multiplex PCR; TCRdb stores just in-frame clones and leaves some out. Among about 200,000 clones, 70% to 90% were seen once, and the ten largest hold approximately 1.7%. Donors sampled were nominally healthy, though unrecorded immune exposures were likely. About this clone: Antigen unknown.

Germline-derived CDR1 and CDR2 are SGDLS and YYNGEE. This CDR3 contains 17 residues. V lost 4 bases to trimming and J lost 2 bases; unmatched junction nucleotides: 9. The chain links TRBV9 to TRBJ2-1; TRBD2 matches at 10 bases. The receptor was isolated from a woman under 30 in good health and CMV-seronegative. Sequenced: PBMCs. CDR3 in DNA: TGTGCCAGCAGCCAGCGGGGGGGGCGGGGAGCCTACAATGAGCAGTTCTTC. This translates into CASSQRGGRGAYNEQFF.